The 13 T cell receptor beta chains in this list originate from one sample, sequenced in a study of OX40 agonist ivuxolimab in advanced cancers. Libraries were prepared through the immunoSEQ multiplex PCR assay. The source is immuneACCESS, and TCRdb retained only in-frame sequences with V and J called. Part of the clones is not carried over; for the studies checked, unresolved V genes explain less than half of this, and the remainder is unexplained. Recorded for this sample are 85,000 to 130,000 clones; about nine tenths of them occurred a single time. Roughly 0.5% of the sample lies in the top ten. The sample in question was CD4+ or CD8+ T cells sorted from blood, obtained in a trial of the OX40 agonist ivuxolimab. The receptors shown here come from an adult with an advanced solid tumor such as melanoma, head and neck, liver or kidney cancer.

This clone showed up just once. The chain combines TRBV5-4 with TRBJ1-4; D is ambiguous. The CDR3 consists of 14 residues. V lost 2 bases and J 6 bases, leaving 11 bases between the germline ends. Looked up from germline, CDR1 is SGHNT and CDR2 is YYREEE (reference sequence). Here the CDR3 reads CASSLQVEDEKLFF. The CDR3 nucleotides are TGTGCCAGCAGCTTACAAGTTGAGGATGAAAAACTGTTTTTT.

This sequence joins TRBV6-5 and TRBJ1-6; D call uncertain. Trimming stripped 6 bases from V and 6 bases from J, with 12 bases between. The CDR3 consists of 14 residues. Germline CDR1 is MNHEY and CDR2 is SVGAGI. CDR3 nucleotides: TGTGCCAGCAGAATCCTTGAAAGTAATTCACCCCTCCACTTT. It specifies CASRILESNSPLHF.

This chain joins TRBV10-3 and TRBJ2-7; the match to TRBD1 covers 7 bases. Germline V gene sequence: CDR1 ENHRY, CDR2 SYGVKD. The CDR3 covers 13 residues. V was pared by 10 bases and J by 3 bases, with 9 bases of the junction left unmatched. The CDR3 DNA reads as TGTGCCACACAGGGACAGAACGTCTACGAGCAGTACTTC. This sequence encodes CATQGQNVYEQYF.

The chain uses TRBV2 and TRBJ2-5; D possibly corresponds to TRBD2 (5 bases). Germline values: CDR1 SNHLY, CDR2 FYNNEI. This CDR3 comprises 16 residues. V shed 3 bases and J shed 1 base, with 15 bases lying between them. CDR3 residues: CASSDLSSSFQETQYF. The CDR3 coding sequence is TGTGCCAGCAGTGACTTATCTTCTAGCTTCCAAGAGACCCAGTACTTC.

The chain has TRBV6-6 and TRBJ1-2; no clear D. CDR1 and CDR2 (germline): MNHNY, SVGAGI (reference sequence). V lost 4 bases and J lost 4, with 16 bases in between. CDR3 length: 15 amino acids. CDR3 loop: CASSSPRGLVYGYTF. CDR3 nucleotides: TGTGCCAGCAGTTCCCCCCGAGGGCTAGTCTATGGCTACACCTTC.

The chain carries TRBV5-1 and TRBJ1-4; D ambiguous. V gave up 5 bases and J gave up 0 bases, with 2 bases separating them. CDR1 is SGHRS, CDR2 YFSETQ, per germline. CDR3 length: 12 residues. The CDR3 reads CASSATNEKLFF. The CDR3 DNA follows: TGCGCCAGCAGTGCAACTAATGAAAAACTGTTTTTT.

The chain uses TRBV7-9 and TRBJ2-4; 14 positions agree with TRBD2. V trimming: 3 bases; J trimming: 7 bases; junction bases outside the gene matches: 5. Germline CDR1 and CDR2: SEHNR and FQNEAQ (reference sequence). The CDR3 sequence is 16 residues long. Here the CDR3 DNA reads TGTGCCAGCAGCTTCAGGACTAGCGGGGGGAGGAACATTCAGTACTTC. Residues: CASSFRTSGGRNIQYF.

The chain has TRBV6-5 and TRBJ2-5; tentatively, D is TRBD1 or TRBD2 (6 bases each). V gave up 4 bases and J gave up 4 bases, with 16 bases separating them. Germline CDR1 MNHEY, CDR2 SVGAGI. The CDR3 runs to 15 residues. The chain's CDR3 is CASSSPGGQGETQYF. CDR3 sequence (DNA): TGTGCCAGCAGTTCCCCCGGGGGCCAGGGAGAGACCCAGTACTTC.

Written as DNA, the CDR3 is TGTGCCAGCAGTTACGGACAGAACTACGAGCAGTACTTC. Protein sequence: CASSYGQNYEQYF. The chain has TRBV6-6 and TRBJ2-7; maybe TRBD1 (6 bases). CDR1 MNHNY and CDR2 SVGAGI come from the germline V gene (reference sequence). V was trimmed by 2 bases and J by 3 bases, leaving 8 bases between them. This CDR3 contains 13 residues.

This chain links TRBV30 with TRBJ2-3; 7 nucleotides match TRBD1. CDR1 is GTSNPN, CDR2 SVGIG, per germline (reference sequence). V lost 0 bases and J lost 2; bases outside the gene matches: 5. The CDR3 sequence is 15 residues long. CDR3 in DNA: TGTGCCTGGAGTGTACCAGGGGGTCCCACAGATACGCAGTATTTT. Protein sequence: CAWSVPGGPTDTQYF.

CDR3 in DNA: TGTGCCTGGAGCCTCGGGGGGGCCGGGGAGACCCAGTACTTC. Amino acid sequence: CAWSLGGAGETQYF. The V and J genes are TRBV30 and TRBJ2-5, with TRBD2 matching 8 bases. The CDR3 contains 14 residues. Germline CDR1 and CDR2: GTSNPN and SVGIG (reference sequence). J gave up 5 bases and V 3 bases, and 8 bases lay outside the gene matches.

CDR3 nucleotides: TGTGCCAGCAGCTTACTCACAGATACGCAGTATTTT. It codes for CASSLLTDTQYF. This chain connects TRBV7-2 to TRBJ2-3; no clear D. CDR1 and CDR2 from the germline V gene are SGHTA and FQGNSA. Trimming left V 2 bases short and J 2 bases short, with 2 bases between. This CDR3 has 12 residues. Based on the CDR3 plus reference TRBV7-2 and TRBJ2-3, the full variable domain is GAGVSQSPSNKVTEKGKDVELRCDPISGHTALYWYRQSLGQGLEFLIYFQGNSAPDKSGLPSDRFSAERTGGSVSTLTIQRTQQEDSAVYLCASSLLTDTQYFGPGTRLTVL.

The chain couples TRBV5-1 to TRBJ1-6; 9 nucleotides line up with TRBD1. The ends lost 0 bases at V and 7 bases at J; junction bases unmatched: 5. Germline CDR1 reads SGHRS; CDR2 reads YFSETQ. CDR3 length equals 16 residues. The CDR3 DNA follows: TGCGCCAGCAGCTTGGCCGGGACAGGGTACAATTCACCCCTCCACTTT. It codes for CASSLAGTGYNSPLHF.